The present TCR beta chain was sequenced within a study of identical twins. TCRdb re-called the 5' RACE reads with MiXCR, one entry per CDR3 protein. Among fewer than 250,000 distinct CDR3 sequences listed, about 16% were seen once. The length of the CDR3 is 16 residues. The germline V gene encodes CDR1 LNHDA and CDR2 SQIVND (reference sequence). Trimming cost V 6 bases and J 4 bases, with 20 bases left between them. The sample was also linked to a second study, of T cells expressing NK-cell markers. That paper adds: Dominant NKG2C+ clonotypes in roughly 6 donors made up roughly 1.0-7.0% of CD8+ T cells.

V gene TRBV19 combines with J gene TRBJ2-3, with TRBD1 as a possible D gene (6 bases). This TCR derives from a woman younger than 30 in good health. Sequenced material: CD8+ T cells sorted from blood. The CDR3 nucleotides are TGTGCCAGTAGCCGTGTGGGGGCAGTTATCCCAGATACGCAGTATTTT. Its translation: CASSRVGAVIPDTQYF.